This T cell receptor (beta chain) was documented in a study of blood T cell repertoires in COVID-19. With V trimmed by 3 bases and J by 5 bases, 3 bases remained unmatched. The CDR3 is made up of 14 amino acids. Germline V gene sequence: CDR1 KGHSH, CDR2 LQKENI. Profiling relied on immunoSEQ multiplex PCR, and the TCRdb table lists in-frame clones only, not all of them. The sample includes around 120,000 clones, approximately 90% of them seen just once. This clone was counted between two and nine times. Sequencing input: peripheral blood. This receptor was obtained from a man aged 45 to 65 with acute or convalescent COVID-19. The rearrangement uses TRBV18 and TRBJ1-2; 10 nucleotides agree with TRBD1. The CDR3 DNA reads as TGTGCCAGCTCACCGGGACAGGGGATGTATGGCTACACCTTC. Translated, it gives CASSPGQGMYGYTF.